This T cell receptor beta chain was captured in a study of shared clonotypes between healthy human individuals. Findings and caveats of the study: The study found about 5% of naive CD4 clonotypes shared across four donors.

For this clone: Its antigen is unknown.

An approximately 200 ng quantity of DNA, tens of thousands of T cell genomes, went into the sorted-subset replicate PCRs. Sequenced by immunoSEQ multiplex PCR; TCRdb stores in-frame clones only, minus some. Among roughly 2.2 million clones listed, approximately 95% were seen once. Losses at the gene ends were 6 bases for V and 6 bases for J; bases not matched to a gene: 23. Germline V gene sequence: CDR1 MNHEY, CDR2 SMNVEV (reference sequence). This CDR3 has 20 residues. The specimen was naive CD4+ T cells from PBMCs. Subset indicated: CD45RA+ positively selected. The sequence was collected from a man aged 18 to 29 in good health. Some clones in this sample may be carry-over from other donors' samples. The chain combines TRBV27 with TRBJ2-2; TRBD2 matches 9 bases. CDR3 sequence (DNA): TGTGCCAGCAGCCCACCAGGGACAAGCTCTAGCGGGACTTTCCCCGGGGAGCTGTTTTTT. Its protein product is CASSPPGTSSSGTFPGELFF.